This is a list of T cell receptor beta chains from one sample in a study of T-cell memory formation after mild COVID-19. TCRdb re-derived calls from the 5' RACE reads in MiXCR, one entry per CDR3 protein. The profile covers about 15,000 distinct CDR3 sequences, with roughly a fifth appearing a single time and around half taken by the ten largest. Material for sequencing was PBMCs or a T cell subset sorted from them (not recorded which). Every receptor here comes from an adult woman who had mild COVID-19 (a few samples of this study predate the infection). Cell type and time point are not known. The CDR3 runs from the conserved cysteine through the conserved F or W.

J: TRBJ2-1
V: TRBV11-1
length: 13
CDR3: CASSSDNRNQAFF

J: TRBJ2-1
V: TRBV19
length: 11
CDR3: CASILGNEQFF

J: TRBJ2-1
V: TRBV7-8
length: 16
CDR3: CASSLKESGPYNEQFF

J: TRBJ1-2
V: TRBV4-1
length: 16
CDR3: CASSPQSIGTDYGYTF

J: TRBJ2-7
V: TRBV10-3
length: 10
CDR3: CATGPGLEDF

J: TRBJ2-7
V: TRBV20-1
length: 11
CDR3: CSARAPPEQYF

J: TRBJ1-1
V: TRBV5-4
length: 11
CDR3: CAPGTGAEAFF

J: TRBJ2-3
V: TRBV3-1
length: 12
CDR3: CASSHRWDTQYF

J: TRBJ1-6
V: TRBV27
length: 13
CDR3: CASSFLENSPLHF

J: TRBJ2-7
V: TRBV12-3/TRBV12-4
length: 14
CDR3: CASSLPGPAYEQYF

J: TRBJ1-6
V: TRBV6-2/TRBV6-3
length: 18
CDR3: CASSYSSPGRGDNSPLHF

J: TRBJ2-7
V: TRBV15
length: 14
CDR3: CATSLDRGPYEQYF

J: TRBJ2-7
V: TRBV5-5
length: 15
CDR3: CASSLGRDLTDEQYF

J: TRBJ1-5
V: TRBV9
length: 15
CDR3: CASSKGVGLGQPQHF

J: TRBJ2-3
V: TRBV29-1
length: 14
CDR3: CSVVPGGASDTQYF

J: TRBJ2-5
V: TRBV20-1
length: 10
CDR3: CSARRETQYF

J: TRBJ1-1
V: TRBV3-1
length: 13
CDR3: CASSHDRQGKAFF

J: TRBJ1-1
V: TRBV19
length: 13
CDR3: CASSTRGQGRAFF

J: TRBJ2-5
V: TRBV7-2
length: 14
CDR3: CASSLAWGRAPLEF

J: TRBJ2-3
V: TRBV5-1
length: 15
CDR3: CASSLWGERTDTQYF

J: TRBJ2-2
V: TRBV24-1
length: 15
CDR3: CATSRSQGRAGELFF

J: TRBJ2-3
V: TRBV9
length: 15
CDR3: CASSVGGSGTDTQYF

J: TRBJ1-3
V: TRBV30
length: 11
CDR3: CAWTMGNTIYF

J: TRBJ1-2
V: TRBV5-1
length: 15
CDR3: CASSGRAGPNYGYTF

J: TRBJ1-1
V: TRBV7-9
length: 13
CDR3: CASSSLGNTEAFF